The 10 T cell receptor beta chains below come from one sample, sequenced in a study of T-cell memory formation after mild COVID-19. A single record per CDR3 protein comes from TCRdb applying MiXCR to the 5' RACE reads. The data contain roughly 220,000 distinct CDR3 sequences, 9.5% of them seen just once; the ten biggest clones take up 3% to 4.5%. Sequences were obtained from PBMCs or a T cell subset sorted from them (not recorded which). All receptors come from a man younger than 35 who had mild COVID-19 (a few samples of this study predate the infection). Cell type and time point are not known.

This chain uses TRBV7-3 with TRBJ2-7, with D unresolved. The V end was cut by 5 bases, the J end by 5 bases, with 10 bases between. Germline V gene lookup returns CDR1 SGHTA and CDR2 FQGTGA. The CDR3 is 12 amino acids. This CDR3 reads CASSLGWDEQYF. Here the CDR3 DNA reads TGTGCCAGCAGCCTTGGGTGGGACGAGCAGTACTTC.

The chain is built from TRBV6-5 and TRBJ1-4; D is undetermined. The CDR3 extends over 17 amino acids. Germline-derived CDR1 and CDR2 are MNHEY and SVGAGI. V lost 4 bases and J lost 1, with 16 bases in between. CDR3 residues: CASSSLTPQLTNEKLFF. In DNA, the CDR3 is TGTGCCAGCAGTTCCCTGACCCCACAGTTAACTAATGAAAAACTGTTTTTT.

The chain couples TRBV4-2 to TRBJ1-6; TRBD1 might be the D (6 bases). Between the trimmed V and J ends, which lost 7 bases and 0 bases, there was a span of 13 bases. The CDR3 length is 16 residues. The germline V gene encodes CDR1 LGHNA and CDR2 YNFKEQ. CDR3 sequence (DNA): TGTGCCAGCATGAGGGGGGCGAGCTCCTATAATTCACCCCTCCACTTT. Translation gives CASMRGASSYNSPLHF.

The chain combines TRBV3-2 with TRBJ2-3; the tabulated D call, TRBD1, remains unverified against the DNA. TRBV3-2 corresponds to a pseudogene. The CDR3 is 16 amino acids. In nucleotides, the CDR3 is TGTGCCAGCAGCCAAGGGGGGGACCTGGGCACAGATACGCAGTATTTT. Its translation: CASSQGGDLGTDTQYF.

This clonotype has more than one count but fewer than ten. The chain has TRBV11-1 and TRBJ2-5; D possibly uses TRBD1 or TRBD2 (5 bases each). CDR3 length equals 14 residues. Between the trimmed V and J ends, which lost 8 bases and 0 bases, there was a span of 13 bases. Germline V gives CDR1 SGHAT, CDR2 FQDESV (reference sequence). CDR3 region: CASGDGRDQETQYF. CDR3 coding DNA: TGTGCCAGCGGGGACGGTAGGGACCAAGAGACCCAGTACTTC.

This clonotype was detected a few times. The J gene is TRBJ2-5, the V gene TRBV7-8; D uncertain. In germline, CDR1 is SGHVS, CDR2 FQNEAQ. Trimming took off 6 bases at V and 1 base at J, with 12 bases between the two ends. This CDR3 is built from 14 residues. The CDR3 sequence: CASSSMALQETQYF. The CDR3 DNA is TGTGCCAGCAGTTCTATGGCTCTCCAAGAGACCCAGTACTTC. The whole variable domain, filled in from reference TRBV7-8 and TRBJ2-5, reads GAGVSQSPRYKVAKRGQDVALRCDPISGHVSLFWYQQALGQGPEFLTYFQNEAQLDKSGLPSDRFFAERPEGSVSTLKIQRTQQEDSAVYLCASSSMALQETQYFGPGTRLLVL.

This clonotype was counted a few times. The rearrangement links TRBV6-2 or TRBV6-3 to TRBJ2-1; TRBD1 matches at 9 bases. Germline trimming cut 0 bases from V and 8 bases from J; bases unmatched to any gene: 5. This CDR3 comprises 15 residues. Germline loops: CDR1 MNHEY, CDR2 SVGEGT. The CDR3 loop reads CASSYSQGAQDEQFF. The CDR3 DNA sequence: TGTGCCAGCAGTTACTCACAGGGGGCGCAGGATGAGCAGTTCTTC.

The V gene is TRBV20-1, the J gene TRBJ1-2; 9 bases agree with TRBD1. The germline gives CDR1 DFQATT, CDR2 SNEGSKA (reference sequence). V lost 1 base and J lost 5; bases outside the gene matches: 2. The CDR3 spans 13 residues. The chain's CDR3 is CSARGTGAYGYTF. The CDR3 region has the DNA TGCAGTGCTAGAGGGACAGGGGCTTATGGCTACACCTTC.

This clonotype was counted only a few times. The chain links TRBV5-1 to TRBJ2-6; D is unclear. Germline V gene data show CDR1 as SGHRS and CDR2 as YFSETQ. V was cut by 6 bases and J by 3 bases, with 7 bases left in between. The CDR3 loop spans 13 amino acids. The DNA for the CDR3 is TGCGCCAGCACCTTTAGTGGGGCCAACGTCCTGACTTTC. Translation: CASTFSGANVLTF.

This clonotype has at least ten counts. The chain uses TRBV2 and TRBJ2-5; D gene unclear. V was cut by 2 bases and J by 4 bases, with 8 bases left in between. CDR3 length equals 13 residues. CDR1 SNHLY and CDR2 FYNNEI come from the germline V gene. CDR3 coding DNA: TGTGCCAGCAGTGAAAGTCAGCGAGAGACCCAGTACTTC. This codes for CASSESQRETQYF.